This TCR beta chain was obtained from a study of human T cells and chemical hapten exposure. Looking at the study overall: A roughly 2 cm by roughly 2 cm inner upper arm patch received 2% DPC for sensitization.

Methods used by the authors: A typical sample had some 87,000 TCRs, with roughly 20,000 to 690,600 overall. A single record per CDR3 protein comes from TCRdb applying MiXCR to the RACE reads. TCRdb's processing, not the authors' own work, is the source of the V and J calls. The table includes about 300,000 distinct CDR3 sequences, about 5% detected once. CDR3 size: 15 residues. Losses at the gene ends were 4 bases for V and 4 bases for J; bases not matched to a gene: 4. The germline V gene encodes CDR1 LNHDA and CDR2 SQIVND (reference sequence). Specified time point: pre-sensitization, week 0. Documented treatment: therapeutic diphenylcyclopropenone sensitization with weekly scalp DPC.

The receptor's source is a woman aged 18-30 years with alopecia areata. Some clones in this sample may be carry-over from other donors' samples. The chain has TRBV19 and TRBJ2-1; TRBD2 matches at 10 bases. The specimen was whole blood, collected in connection with sensitization to the hapten diphenylcyclopropenone (DPC). Written as DNA, the CDR3 is TGTGCCAGTAGTACGCCTAGCGGGGGTTACAATGAGCAGTTCTTC. It codes for CASSTPSGGYNEQFF.